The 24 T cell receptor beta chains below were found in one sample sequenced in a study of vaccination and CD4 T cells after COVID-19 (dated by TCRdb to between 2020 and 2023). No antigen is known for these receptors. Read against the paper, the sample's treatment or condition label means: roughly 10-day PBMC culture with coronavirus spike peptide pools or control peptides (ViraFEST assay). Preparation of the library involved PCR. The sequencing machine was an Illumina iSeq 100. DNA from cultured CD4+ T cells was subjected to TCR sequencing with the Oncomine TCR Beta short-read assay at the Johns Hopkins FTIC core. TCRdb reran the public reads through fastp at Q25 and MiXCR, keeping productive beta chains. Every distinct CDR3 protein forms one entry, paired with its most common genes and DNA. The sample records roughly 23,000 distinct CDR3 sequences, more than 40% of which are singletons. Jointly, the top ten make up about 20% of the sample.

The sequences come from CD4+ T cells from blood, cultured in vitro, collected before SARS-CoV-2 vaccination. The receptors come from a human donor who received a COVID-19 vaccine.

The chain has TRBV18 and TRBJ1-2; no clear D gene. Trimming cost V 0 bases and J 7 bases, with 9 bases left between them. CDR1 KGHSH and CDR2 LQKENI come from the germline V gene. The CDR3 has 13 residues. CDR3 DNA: TGTGCCAGCTCACCACCGCTTCGGGGTGGCTACACCTTC. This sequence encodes CASSPPLRGGYTF. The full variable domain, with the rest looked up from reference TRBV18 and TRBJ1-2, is NAGVMQNPRHLVRRRGQEARLRCSPMKGHSHVYWYRQLPEEGLKFMVYLQKENIIDESGMPKERFSAEFPKEGPSILRIQQVVRGDSAAYFCASSPPLRGGYTFGSGTRLTVV.

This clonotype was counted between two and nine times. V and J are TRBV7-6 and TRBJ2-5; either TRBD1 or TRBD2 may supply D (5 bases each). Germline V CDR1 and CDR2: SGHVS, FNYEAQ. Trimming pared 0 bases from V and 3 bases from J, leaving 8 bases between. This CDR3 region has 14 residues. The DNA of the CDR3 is TGTGCCAGCAGCTTAGCGGGGGAAGAAGAGACCCAGTACTTC. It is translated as CASSLAGEEETQYF. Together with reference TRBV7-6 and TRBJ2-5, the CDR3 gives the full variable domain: GAGVSQSPRYKVTKRGQDVALRCDPISGHVSLYWYRQALGQGPEFLTYFNYEAQQDKSGLPNDRFSAERPEGSISTLTIQRTEQRDSAMYRCASSLAGEEETQYFGPGTRLLVL.

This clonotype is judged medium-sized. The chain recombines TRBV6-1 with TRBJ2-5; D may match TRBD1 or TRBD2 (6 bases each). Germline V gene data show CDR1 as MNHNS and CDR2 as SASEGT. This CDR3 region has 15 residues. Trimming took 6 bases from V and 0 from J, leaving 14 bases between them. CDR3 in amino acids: CASRRDTTYQETQYF. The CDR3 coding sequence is TGTGCCAGCAGGCGGGACACCACTTACCAAGAGACCCAGTACTTC.

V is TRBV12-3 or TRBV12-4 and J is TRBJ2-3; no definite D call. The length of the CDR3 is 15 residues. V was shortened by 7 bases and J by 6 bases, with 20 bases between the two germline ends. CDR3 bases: TGTGCCAGCACTGCACACCACGGAGAAGGTGATACGCAGTATTTT. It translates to CASTAHHGEGDTQYF.

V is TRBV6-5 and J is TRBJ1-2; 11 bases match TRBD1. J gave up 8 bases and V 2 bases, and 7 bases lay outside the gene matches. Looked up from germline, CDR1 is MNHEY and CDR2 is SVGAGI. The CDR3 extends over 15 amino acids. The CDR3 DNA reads TGTGCCAGCAGTTACGCGGACAGGGGGCGTAGCGGCTACACCTTC. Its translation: CASSYADRGRSGYTF.

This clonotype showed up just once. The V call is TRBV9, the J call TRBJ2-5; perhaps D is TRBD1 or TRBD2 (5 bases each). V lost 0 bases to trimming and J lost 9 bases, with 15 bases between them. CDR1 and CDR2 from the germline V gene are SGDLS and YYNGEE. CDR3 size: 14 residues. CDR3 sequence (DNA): TGTGCCAGCAGCGTAGCGCCGGGGCTGCGACCCCAGTACTTC. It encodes CASSVAPGLRPQYF.

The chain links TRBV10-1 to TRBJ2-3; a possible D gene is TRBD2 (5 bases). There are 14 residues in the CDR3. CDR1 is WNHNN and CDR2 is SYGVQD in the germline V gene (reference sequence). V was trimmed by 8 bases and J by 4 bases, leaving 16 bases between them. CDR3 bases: TGCGCCAGCGGGGATCCTAGCCGGGCAGATACGCAGTATTTT. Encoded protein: CASGDPSRADTQYF.

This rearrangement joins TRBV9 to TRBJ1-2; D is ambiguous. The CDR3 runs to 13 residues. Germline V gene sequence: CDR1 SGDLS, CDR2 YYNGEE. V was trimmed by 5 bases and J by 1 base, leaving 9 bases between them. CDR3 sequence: CASRGGSNYGYTF. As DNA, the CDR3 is TGTGCCAGCAGGGGAGGGAGTAACTATGGCTACACCTTC.

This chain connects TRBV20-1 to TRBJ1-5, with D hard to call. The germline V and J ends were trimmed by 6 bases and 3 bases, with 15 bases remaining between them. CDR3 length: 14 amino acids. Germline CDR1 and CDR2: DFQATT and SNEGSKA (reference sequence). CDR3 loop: CSAQNQDLNQPQHF. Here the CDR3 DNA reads TGCAGTGCCCAGAACCAAGATCTCAATCAGCCCCAGCATTTT.

In nucleotides, the CDR3 is TGTGCCACCGCTGGTGTGAATATCCGATCTGCTAACTATGGCTACACCTTC. Its protein is CATAGVNIRSANYGYTF. The V gene is TRBV15, the J gene TRBJ1-2; no clear D gene. Trimming took off 8 bases at V and 0 bases at J, with 22 bases between the two ends. CDR3 length: 17 residues. Germline loops: CDR1 LNHNV, CDR2 YYDKDF (reference sequence). Full variable domain (missing parts from reference TRBV15 and TRBJ1-2): DAMVIQNPRYQVTQFGKPVTLSCSQTLNHNVMYWYQQKSSQAPKLLFHYYDKDFNNEADTPDNFQSRRPNTSFCFLDIRSPGLGDTAMYLCATAGVNIRSANYGYTFGSGTRLTVV.

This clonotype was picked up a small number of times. CDR3 coding DNA: TGTGCCAGCAGTCCCATGGGGGGGGGTGGCTACACCTTC. This encodes CASSPMGGGGYTF. This chain links TRBV6-1 with TRBJ1-2, with D possibly matching TRBD1 (5 bases). Germline CDR1 and CDR2: MNHNS and SASEGT. This CDR3 is 13 amino acids long. With 5 bases removed from V and 7 bases from J, the gap between germline ends came to 14 bases.

The DNA for the CDR3 is TGTGCCATCAGTGAGTTGGCAGGGGAGGGCGAGCAGTACTTC. It translates to CAISELAGEGEQYF. The rearrangement uses TRBV10-3 and TRBJ2-7; possible D gene TRBD2, 7 bases. The CDR3 extends over 14 amino acids. V lost 1 base and J 6 bases, leaving 13 bases between the germline ends. The germline V gene encodes CDR1 ENHRY and CDR2 SYGVKD.

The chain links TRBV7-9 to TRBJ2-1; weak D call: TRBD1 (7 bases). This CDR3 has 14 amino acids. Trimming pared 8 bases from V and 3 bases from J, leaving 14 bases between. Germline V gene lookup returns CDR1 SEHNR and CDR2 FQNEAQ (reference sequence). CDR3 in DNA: TGTGCCAGCGGAGGGACAGCGAACTACAATGAGCAGTTCTTC. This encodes CASGGTANYNEQFF.

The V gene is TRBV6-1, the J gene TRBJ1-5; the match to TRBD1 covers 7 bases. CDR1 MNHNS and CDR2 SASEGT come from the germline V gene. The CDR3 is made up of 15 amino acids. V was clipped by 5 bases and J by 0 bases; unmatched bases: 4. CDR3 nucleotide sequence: TGTGCCAGCAGTACAGGGGCCTATAGCAATCAGCCCCAGCATTTT. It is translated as CASSTGAYSNQPQHF.

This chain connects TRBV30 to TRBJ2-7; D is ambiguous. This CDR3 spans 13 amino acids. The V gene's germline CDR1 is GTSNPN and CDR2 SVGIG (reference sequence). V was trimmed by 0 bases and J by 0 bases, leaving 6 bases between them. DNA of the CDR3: TGTGCCTGGAGTGTGGTCCTCTCCTACGAGCAGTACTTC. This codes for CAWSVVLSYEQYF. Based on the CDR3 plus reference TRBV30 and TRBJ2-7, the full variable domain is SQTIHQWPATLVQPVGSPLSLECTVEGTSNPNLYWYRQAAGRGLQLLFYSVGIGQISSEVPQNLSASRPQDRQFILSSKKLLLSDSGFYLCAWSVVLSYEQYFGPGTRLTVT.

The CDR3 nucleotides read TGTGCCAGTAGCTCTGGACTTTCTGGGGCCAACGTCCTGACTTTC. This codes for CASSSGLSGANVLTF. The chain couples TRBV19 to TRBJ2-6, with D possibly TRBD2 on 5 matching bases. The CDR3 spans 15 residues. V lost 6 bases and J lost 1, with 10 bases in between. The germline V gene has CDR1 LNHDA and CDR2 SQIVND (reference sequence).

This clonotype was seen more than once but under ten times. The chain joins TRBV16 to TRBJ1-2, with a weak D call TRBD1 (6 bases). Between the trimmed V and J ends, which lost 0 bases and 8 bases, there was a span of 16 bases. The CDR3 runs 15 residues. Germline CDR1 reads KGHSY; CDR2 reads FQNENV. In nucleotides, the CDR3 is TGTGCCAGCAGCCAATCTACCTGGGGGGGCGACGGCTACACCTTC. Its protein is CASSQSTWGGDGYTF. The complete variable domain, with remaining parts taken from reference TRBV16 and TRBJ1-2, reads GEEVAQTPKHLVRGEGQKAKLYCAPIKGHSYVFWYQQVLKNEFKFLISFQNENVFDETGMPKERFSAKCLPNSPCSLEIQATKLEDSAVYFCASSQSTWGGDGYTFGSGTRLTVV.

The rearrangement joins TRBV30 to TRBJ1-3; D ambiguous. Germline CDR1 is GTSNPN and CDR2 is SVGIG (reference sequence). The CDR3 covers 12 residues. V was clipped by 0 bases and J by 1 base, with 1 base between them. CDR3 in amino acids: CAWSVSGNTIYF. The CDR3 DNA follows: TGTGCCTGGAGTGTATCTGGAAACACCATATATTTT.

The CDR3 region is CASSLSPSDMETQYF. The CDR3 DNA follows: TGTGCCAGCAGCTTAAGCCCATCAGACATGGAGACCCAGTACTTC. The rearrangement uses TRBV7-3 and TRBJ2-5, with D hard to call. Germline V gene data show CDR1 as SGHTA and CDR2 as FQGTGA. The length of the CDR3 is 15 residues. Trimming removed 1 base from V and 5 bases from J, with 14 bases in between. The full variable domain, its missing parts supplied by reference TRBV7-3 and TRBJ2-5, is GAGVSQTPSNKVTEKGKYVELRCDPISGHTALYWYRQSLGQGPEFLIYFQGTGAADDSGLPNDRFFAVRPEGSVSTLKIQRTERGDSAVYLCASSLSPSDMETQYFGPGTRLLVL.

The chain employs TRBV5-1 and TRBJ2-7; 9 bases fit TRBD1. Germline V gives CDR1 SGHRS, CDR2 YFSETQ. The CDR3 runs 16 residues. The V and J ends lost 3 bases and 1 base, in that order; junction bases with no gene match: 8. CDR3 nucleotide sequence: TGCGCCAGCAGCTCAAAAGACAGGGGGGGATCCTACGAGCAGTACTTC. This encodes CASSSKDRGGSYEQYF.

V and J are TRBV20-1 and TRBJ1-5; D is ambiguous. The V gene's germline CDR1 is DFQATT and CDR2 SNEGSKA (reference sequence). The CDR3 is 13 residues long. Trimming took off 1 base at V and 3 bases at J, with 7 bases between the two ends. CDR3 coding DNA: TGCAGTGCTAGAGGGAGGTTCAATCAGCCCCAGCATTTT. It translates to CSARGRFNQPQHF.

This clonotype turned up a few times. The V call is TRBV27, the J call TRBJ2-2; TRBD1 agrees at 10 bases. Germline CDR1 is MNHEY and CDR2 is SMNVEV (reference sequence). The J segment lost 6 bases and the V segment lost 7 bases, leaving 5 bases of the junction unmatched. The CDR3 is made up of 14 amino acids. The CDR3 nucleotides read TGTGCCAGCACGGACAGGGGGATGTCCGGGGAGCTGTTTTTT. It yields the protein CASTDRGMSGELFF.

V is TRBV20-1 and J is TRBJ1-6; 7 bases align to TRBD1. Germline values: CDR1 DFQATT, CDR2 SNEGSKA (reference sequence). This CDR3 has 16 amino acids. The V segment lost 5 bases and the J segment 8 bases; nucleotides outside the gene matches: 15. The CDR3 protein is CSAPRGGAWSDSPLHF. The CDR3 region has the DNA TGCAGTGCTCCCAGGGGGGGGGCTTGGTCCGATTCACCCCTCCACTTT.

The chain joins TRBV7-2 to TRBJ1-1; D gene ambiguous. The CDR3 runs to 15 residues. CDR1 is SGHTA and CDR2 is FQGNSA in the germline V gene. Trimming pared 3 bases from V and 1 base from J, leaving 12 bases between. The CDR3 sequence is CASSLRASTNTEAFF. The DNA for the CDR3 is TGTGCCAGCAGCTTGAGGGCCAGTACGAACACTGAAGCTTTCTTT. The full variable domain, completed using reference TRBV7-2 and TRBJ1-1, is GAGVSQSPSNKVTEKGKDVELRCDPISGHTALYWYRQSLGQGLEFLIYFQGNSAPDKSGLPSDRFSAERTGGSVSTLTIQRTQQEDSAVYLCASSLRASTNTEAFFGQGTRLTVV.